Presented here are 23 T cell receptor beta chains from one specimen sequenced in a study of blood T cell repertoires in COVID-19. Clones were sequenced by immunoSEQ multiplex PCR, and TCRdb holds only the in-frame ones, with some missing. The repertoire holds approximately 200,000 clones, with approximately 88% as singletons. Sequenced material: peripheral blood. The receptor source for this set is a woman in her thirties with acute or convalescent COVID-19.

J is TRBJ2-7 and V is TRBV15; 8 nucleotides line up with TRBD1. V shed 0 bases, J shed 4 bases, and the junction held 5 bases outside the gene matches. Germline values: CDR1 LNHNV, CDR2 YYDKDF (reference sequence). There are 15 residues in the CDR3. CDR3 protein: CATSRDLTGGYEQYF. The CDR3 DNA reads TGTGCCACCAGCAGAGATCTCACAGGGGGTTACGAGCAGTACTTC.

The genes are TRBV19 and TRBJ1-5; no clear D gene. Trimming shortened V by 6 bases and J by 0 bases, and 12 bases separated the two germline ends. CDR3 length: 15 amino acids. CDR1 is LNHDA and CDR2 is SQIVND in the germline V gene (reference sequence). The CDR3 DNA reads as TGTGCCAGTAGAACCCAGGAATATAGCAATCAGCCCCAGCATTTT. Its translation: CASRTQEYSNQPQHF.

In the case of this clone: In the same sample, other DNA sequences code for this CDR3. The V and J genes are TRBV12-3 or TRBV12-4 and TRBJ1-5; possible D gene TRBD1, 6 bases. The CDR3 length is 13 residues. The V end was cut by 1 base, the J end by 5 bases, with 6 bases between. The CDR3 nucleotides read TGTGCCAGCAGTTTAGAGGGGGATCAGCCCCAGCATTTT. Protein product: CASSLEGDQPQHF.

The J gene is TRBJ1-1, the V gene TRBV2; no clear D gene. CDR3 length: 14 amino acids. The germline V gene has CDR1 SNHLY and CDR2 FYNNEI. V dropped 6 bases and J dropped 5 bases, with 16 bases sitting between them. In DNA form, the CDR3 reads TGTGCCAGCAGGGGAGAGGGCGCCGGGACTGAAGCTTTCTTT. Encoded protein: CASRGEGAGTEAFF.

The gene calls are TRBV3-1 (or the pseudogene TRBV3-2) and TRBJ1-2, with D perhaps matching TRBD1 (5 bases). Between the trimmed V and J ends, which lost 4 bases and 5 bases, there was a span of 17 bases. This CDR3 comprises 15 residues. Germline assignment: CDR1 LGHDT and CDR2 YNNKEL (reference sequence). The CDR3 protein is CASSPRQTDIYGYTF. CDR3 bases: TGTGCCAGCAGCCCCCGTCAGACAGACATTTATGGCTACACCTTC.

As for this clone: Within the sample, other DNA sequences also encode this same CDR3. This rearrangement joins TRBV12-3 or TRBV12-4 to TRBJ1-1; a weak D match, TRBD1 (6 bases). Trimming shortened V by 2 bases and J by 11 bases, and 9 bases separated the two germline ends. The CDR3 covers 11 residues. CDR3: CASSLPGEAFF. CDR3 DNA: TGTGCCAGCAGTTTACCAGGGGAGGCTTTCTTT.

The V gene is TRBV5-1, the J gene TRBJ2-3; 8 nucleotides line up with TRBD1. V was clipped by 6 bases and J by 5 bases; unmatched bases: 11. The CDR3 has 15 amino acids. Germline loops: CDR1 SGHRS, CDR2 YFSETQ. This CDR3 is CASTPYRGTGDTQYF. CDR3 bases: TGCGCCAGCACCCCCTACAGGGGGACAGGAGATACGCAGTATTTT.

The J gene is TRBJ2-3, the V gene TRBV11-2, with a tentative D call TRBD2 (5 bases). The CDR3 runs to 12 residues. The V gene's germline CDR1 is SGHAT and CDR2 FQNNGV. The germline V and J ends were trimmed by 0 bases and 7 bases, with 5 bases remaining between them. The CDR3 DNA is TGTGCCAGCAGCTTAGACGGGAATACGCAGTATTTT. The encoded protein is CASSLDGNTQYF.

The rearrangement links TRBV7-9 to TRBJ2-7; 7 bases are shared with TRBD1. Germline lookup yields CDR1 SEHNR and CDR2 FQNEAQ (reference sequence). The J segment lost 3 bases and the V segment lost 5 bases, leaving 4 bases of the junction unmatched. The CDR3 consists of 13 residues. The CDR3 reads CASSPRQGYEQYF. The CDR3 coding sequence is TGTGCCAGCAGCCCCAGACAGGGCTACGAGCAGTACTTC.

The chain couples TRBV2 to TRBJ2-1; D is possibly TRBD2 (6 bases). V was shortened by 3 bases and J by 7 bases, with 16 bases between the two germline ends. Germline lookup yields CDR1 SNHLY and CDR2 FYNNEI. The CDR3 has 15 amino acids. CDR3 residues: CASSEERVLVNEQFF. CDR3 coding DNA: TGTGCCAGCAGTGAGGAGCGGGTATTGGTAAATGAGCAGTTCTTC.

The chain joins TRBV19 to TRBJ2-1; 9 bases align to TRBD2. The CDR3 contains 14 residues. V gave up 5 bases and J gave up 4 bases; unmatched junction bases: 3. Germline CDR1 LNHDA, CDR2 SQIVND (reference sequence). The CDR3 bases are TGTGCCAGTAGTCGGCTAGCGGGGTACAATGAGCAGTTCTTC. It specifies CASSRLAGYNEQFF.

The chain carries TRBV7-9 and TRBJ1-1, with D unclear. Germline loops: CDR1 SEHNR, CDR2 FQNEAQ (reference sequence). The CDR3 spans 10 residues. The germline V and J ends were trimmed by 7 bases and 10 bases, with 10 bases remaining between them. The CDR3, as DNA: TGTGCCAGCACCCGGGAAGGAGCTTTCTTT. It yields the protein CASTREGAFF.

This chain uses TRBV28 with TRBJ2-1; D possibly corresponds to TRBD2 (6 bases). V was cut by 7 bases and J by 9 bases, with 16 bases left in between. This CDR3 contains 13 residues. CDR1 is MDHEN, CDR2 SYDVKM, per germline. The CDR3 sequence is CASKGRGILEQFF. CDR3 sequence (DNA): TGTGCCAGCAAGGGCCGCGGGATACTTGAGCAGTTCTTC.

The CDR3 sequence: CASTPFLTDTQYF. DNA of the CDR3: TGTGCCAGCACCCCTTTCTTGACAGATACGCAGTATTTT. The chain has TRBV5-8 and TRBJ2-3, with D hard to call. This CDR3 region has 13 residues. CDR1 SGHTS and CDR2 YDEGEE come from the germline V gene. The V gene lost 6 bases and the J gene lost 3 bases, with 11 bases spanning the gap.

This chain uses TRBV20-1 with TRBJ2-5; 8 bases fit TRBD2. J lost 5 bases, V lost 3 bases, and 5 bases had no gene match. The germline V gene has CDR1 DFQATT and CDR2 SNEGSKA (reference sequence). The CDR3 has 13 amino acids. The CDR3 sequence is CSASSGGPETQYF. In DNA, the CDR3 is TGCAGTGCTAGTTCGGGAGGGCCCGAGACCCAGTACTTC.

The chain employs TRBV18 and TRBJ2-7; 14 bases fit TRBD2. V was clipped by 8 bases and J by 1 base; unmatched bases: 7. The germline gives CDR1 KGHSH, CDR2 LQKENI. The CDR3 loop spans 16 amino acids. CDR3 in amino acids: CASTGTSGRGSYEQYF. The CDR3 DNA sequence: TGTGCCAGCACCGGGACTAGCGGGAGAGGGTCCTACGAGCAGTACTTC.

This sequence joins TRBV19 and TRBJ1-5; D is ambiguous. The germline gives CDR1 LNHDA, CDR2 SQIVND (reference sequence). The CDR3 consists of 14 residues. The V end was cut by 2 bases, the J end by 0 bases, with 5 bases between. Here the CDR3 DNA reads TGTGCCAGTAGTATATCAGTTAGCAATCAGCCCCAGCATTTT. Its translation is CASSISVSNQPQHF.

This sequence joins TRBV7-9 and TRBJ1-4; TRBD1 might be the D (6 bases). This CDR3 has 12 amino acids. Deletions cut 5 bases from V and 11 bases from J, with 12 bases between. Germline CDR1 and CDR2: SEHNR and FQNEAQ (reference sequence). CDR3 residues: CASSTPRGKLFF. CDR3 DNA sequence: TGTGCCAGCAGCACCCCCAGGGGCAAACTGTTTTTT. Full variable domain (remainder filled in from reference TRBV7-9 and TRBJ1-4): DTGVSQNPRHKITKRGQNVTFRCDPISEHNRLYWYRQTLGQGPEFLTYFQNEAQLEKSRLLSDRFSAERPKGSFSTLEIQRTEQGDSAMYLCASSTPRGKLFFGSGTQLSVL.

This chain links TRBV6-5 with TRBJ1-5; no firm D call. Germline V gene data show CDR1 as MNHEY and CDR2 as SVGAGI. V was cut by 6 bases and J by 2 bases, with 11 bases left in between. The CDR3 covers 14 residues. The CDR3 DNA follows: TGTGCCAGCAGCGGGGAAGGAGGCAATCAGCCCCAGCATTTT. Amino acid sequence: CASSGEGGNQPQHF.

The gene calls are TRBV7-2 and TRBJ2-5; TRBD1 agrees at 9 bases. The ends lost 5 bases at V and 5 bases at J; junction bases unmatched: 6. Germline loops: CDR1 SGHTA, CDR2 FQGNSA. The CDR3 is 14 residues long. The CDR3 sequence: CASSLGTGWETQYF. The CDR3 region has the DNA TGTGCCAGCAGCCTTGGGACAGGGTGGGAGACCCAGTACTTC.

CDR3 in amino acids: CASSLAGYEGYTF. The CDR3 DNA sequence: TGCGCCAGCAGCTTGGCAGGCTATGAAGGCTACACCTTC. The chain uses TRBV5-1 and TRBJ1-2; the D is unclear. This CDR3 has 13 residues. V was trimmed by 0 bases and J by 8 bases, leaving 11 bases between them. Germline CDR1 SGHRS, CDR2 YFSETQ.

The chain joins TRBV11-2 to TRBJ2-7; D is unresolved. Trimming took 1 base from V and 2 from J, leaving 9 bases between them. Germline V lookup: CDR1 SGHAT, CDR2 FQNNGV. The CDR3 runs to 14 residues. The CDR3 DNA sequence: TGTGCCAGCAGCTTAGGTCGCGGAGCCTACGAGCAGTACTTC. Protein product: CASSLGRGAYEQYF.

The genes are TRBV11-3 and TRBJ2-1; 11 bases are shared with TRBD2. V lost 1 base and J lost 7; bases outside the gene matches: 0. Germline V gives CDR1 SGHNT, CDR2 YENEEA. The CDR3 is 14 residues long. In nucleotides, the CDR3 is TGTGCCAGCAGCTTAGGGACTAGCGGGAATGAGCAGTTCTTC. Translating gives CASSLGTSGNEQFF.